The 3 T cell receptor beta chains below all came from one sample that was sequenced in a study of cytomegalovirus exposure and HLA in healthy donors. It was with 60 Vbeta and 13 Jbeta primers that the PCR ran. Generated by immunoSEQ multiplex PCR, the TCRdb table keeps only in-frame clones and is missing some. The sample lists more than 150,000 clones; around 85% were seen once. Sequencing input: PBMCs. These receptor sequences come from a man between 45 and 60 years old in good health and CMV-seronegative.

This chain links TRBV10-2 with TRBJ1-3; the match to TRBD1 covers 8 bases. Trimming cost V 9 bases and J 7 bases; bases outside gene matches: 14. The CDR3 is made up of 15 amino acids. Per germline, CDR1 WSHSY and CDR2 SAAADI. CDR3: CARKDRTGTPNTIYF. CDR3 nucleotides: TGCGCCAGGAAGGACAGGACAGGGACCCCCAACACCATATATTTT.

This clone was found once. This chain joins TRBV5-1 and TRBJ2-1; 8 bases agree with TRBD1. J was trimmed by 5 bases and V by 5 bases; bases with no gene match: 12. The CDR3 has 16 residues. Germline V gene lookup returns CDR1 SGHRS and CDR2 YFSETQ. The CDR3 here is CASSFGLWTGNNEQFF. CDR3 in DNA: TGCGCCAGCAGTTTCGGATTGTGGACAGGGAACAATGAGCAGTTCTTC.

J is TRBJ1-1 and V is TRBV7-6, with 12 bases identical to TRBD1. The CDR3 extends over 14 amino acids. V trimming: 5 bases; J trimming: 5 bases; junction bases outside the gene matches: 3. CDR1 SGHVS and CDR2 FNYEAQ come from the germline V gene. The CDR3 bases are TGTGCCAGCAGCCGGGACAGGGGGCTTACTGAAGCTTTCTTT. Amino acid sequence: CASSRDRGLTEAFF.